This T cell receptor (beta chain) is from a study of T cell repertoires in cytomegalovirus infection (dated by TCRdb to between 2018 and 2021). Study-wide context: The peptide stimulations were aimed at well-studied HLA-B-restricted epitopes as well as recently identified HLA-C-restricted CMV epitopes, whose presentation resists viral immunomodulation. The HLA type of each donor mattered for the analysis, because public TCR beta signatures pointed to carriage of CMV infection along with the matching HLA type. General conclusions and limits of the study: In both this cohort and an independent cohort of several hundred donors, the cumulative frequency of public TCR beta family members distinguished carriers of CMV infection plus the relevant HLA type. The ex vivo response was dominated by HLA-C-restricted CMV-specific TCR beta clonotypes, and the single most frequent clonotype in two of eight donors was supplied by these HLA-C-restricted clonotypes.

The germline V gene sets CDR1 to SGHVS and CDR2 to FQNEAQ. From the cysteine through the phenylalanine, the CDR3 covers 17 amino acids. Here the CDR3 DNA is all that survives: 51 bases in frame from base 1. This sample was sequenced with an Illumina HiSeq 1500. TCRdb applied fastp at Q25 and MiXCR to the public reads, then kept only in-frame beta chains. One record per CDR3 amino acid sequence lists the most common genes and DNA. A total of about 830,000 distinct CDR3 sequences appear in this sample, approximately 32% of them only once. Under 15% of the sample belongs to the ten largest clones. The meaning of the sample's treatment or condition label: in vitro stimulation with specific CMV peptide epitopes to enrich CMV-specific T cells. This clonotype showed up just once. No antigen is known for it. This sequence may be a read error, since a much larger clone differs from it by one base.

The chain uses TRBV7-8 and TRBJ2-2, and 9 junctional nucleotides match TRBD1. The clonotype originates from a human donor in good health (CMV status not recorded). Some clones in this sample may be carry-over from other donors' samples. Sequencing used cultured CD8+ T cells from PBMCs, obtained from culture after CMV antigen stimulation. CDR3 loop: CANSLDGGQGRTGELFF. The DNA is as follows: TGTGCCAACAGCCTCGACGGGGGACAGGGTCGGACCGGGGAGCTGTTTTTT.